Below, one T cell receptor beta chain is given with its context. Its antigen is unknown. This sample stems from a study of T cells in localized non-small cell lung cancer. Germline CDR1 reads SGHRS; CDR2 reads YFSETQ. With V trimmed by 0 bases and J by 5 bases, 0 bases remained unmatched. The CDR3 runs 14 residues. Only in-frame clones appear in the TCRdb table, and some are missing; sequencing was by immunoSEQ multiplex PCR. The table shows roughly 20,000 clones, with over 80% occurring only once. Overall study findings and caveats: Paired adjacent lung recovered a median about 60 of the top 100 tumor clones.

This sample comprised peripheral blood, obtained before any cancer treatment. This chain joins TRBV5-1 and TRBJ2-2; TRBD1 matches at 8 bases. The source of this sequence is a woman between 35 and 75 years old with stage I lung adenocarcinoma. CDR3 sequence: CASSLDRGTGELFF. The CDR3, as DNA: TGCGCCAGCAGCTTGGACAGGGGGACCGGGGAGCTGTTTTTT.